Each of the 22 T cell receptor beta chains below was sequenced from the same sample in a study of tumor-infiltrating lymphocytes in localized non-small cell lung cancer. Repertoires were generated with immunoSEQ multiplex PCR, while TCRdb's copy carries only in-frame clones and drops some. This repertoire shows more than 9,500 clones, 60% to 85% found once; its top ten account for approximately 4.9%. The sample comprised lung tumor tissue. The receptor set was obtained from a human donor with non-small cell lung cancer.

In this sample, this clone turned up once. The chain links TRBV15 to TRBJ1-1; 7 bases line up with TRBD1. V lost 1 base, J lost 4 bases, and 18 bases stayed unmatched. From germline, CDR1 is LNHNV and CDR2 YYDKDF (reference sequence). CDR3 length: 19 amino acids. The CDR3 here is CATSRVRAGPGTVGTEAFF. The CDR3 nucleotides read TGTGCCACCAGCAGAGTAAGGGCGGGTCCAGGGACAGTGGGCACTGAAGCTTTCTTT.

V usage is TRBV7-9 and J usage is TRBJ1-4, with D hard to call. The CDR3 has 15 residues. Between the trimmed V and J ends, which lost 1 base and 4 bases, there was a span of 10 bases. CDR1 is SEHNR, CDR2 FQNEAQ, per germline (reference sequence). CDR3 amino acids: CASSLGGGVNEKLFF. The CDR3, as DNA: TGTGCCAGCAGCTTAGGAGGTGGGGTTAATGAAAAACTGTTTTTT.

The chain has TRBV4-3 and TRBJ2-7, with D hard to call. In germline, CDR1 is LGHNA, CDR2 YSLEER. The CDR3 contains 13 residues. Trimming took off 0 bases at V and 6 bases at J, with 9 bases between the two ends. CDR3 in DNA: TGCGCCAGCAGCCAAGAATGGCGCGGCGAGCAGTACTTC. Residues: CASSQEWRGEQYF.

J is TRBJ2-1 and V is TRBV7-2; D possibly matches TRBD1 or TRBD2 (5 bases each). Trimming cost V 4 bases and J 0 bases, with 22 bases left between them. The CDR3 contains 19 residues. CDR1 is SGHTA, CDR2 FQGNSA, per germline. The CDR3 region is CASSSPAGTIVLSYNEQFF. As DNA, the CDR3 is TGTGCCAGCAGCTCTCCCGCCGGGACCATCGTTCTCTCCTACAATGAGCAGTTCTTC.

The chain is built from TRBV28 and TRBJ1-5; TRBD1 agrees at 9 bases. CDR3 length: 15 residues. Germline V gene data show CDR1 as MDHEN and CDR2 as SYDVKM. The J segment lost 4 bases and the V segment lost 6 bases, leaving 7 bases of the junction unmatched. The CDR3 here is CASSKLGQGNQPQHF. Written as DNA, the CDR3 is TGTGCCAGCAGCAAACTTGGACAGGGGAATCAGCCCCAGCATTTT.

This clone was counted between two and nine times. This chain's CDR3 is CASSLAFVGWGGSPGELFF. Here the CDR3 DNA reads TGTGCCAGCAGCTTAGCGTTTGTCGGATGGGGGGGATCTCCCGGGGAGCTGTTTTTT. The chain joins TRBV7-8 to TRBJ2-2, with 7 bases fitting TRBD2. V shed 0 bases and J 6 bases; nucleotides not matched to a gene: 16. Germline V CDR1 and CDR2: SGHVS, FQNEAQ. The CDR3 length is 19 residues. The complete variable domain, with remaining parts taken from reference TRBV7-8 and TRBJ2-2, reads GAGVSQSPRYKVAKRGQDVALRCDPISGHVSLFWYQQALGQGPEFLTYFQNEAQLDKSGLPSDRFFAERPEGSVSTLKIQRTQQEDSAVYLCASSLAFVGWGGSPGELFFGEGSRLTVL.

CDR3 coding DNA: TGTGCCAGCAGCTACCCGGAGGTAACGGGCTCCTACGAGCAGTACTTC. Protein product: CASSYPEVTGSYEQYF. The chain carries TRBV7-9 and TRBJ2-7, with a weak D call TRBD2 (5 bases). Trimming left V 4 bases short and J 0 bases short, with 16 bases between. Germline V gives CDR1 SEHNR, CDR2 FQNEAQ (reference sequence). CDR3 length: 16 amino acids.

To note about this clone: The same CDR3 can be traced to other DNA sequences in this sample. The rearrangement uses TRBV19 and TRBJ1-1; 7 bases map to TRBD1. Germline lookup yields CDR1 LNHDA and CDR2 SQIVND (reference sequence). This CDR3 comprises 14 residues. V gave up 7 bases and J gave up 3 bases; unmatched junction bases: 8. The CDR3 loop is CASTTDRVDTEAFF. CDR3 nucleotide sequence: TGTGCCAGTACCACCGACAGGGTCGACACTGAAGCTTTCTTT.

This clone was seen more than once but under ten times. V gene TRBV25-1 combines with J gene TRBJ1-1; 7 bases are a match to TRBD1. Germline assignment: CDR1 MGHDK and CDR2 SYGVNS. The length of the CDR3 is 13 residues. Unmatched junction bases numbered 8, after V lost 6 bases and J lost 7 bases. CDR3 DNA sequence: TGTGCCAGCAGCAGAGGGGGCGGTTTTGAAGCTTTCTTT. Translated: CASSRGGGFEAFF.

V gene TRBV9 combines with J gene TRBJ2-5, with D possibly matching TRBD2 (6 bases). This CDR3 contains 12 residues. The V gene's germline CDR1 is SGDLS and CDR2 YYNGEE. The V end was cut by 4 bases, the J end by 5 bases, with 9 bases between. The CDR3 region has the DNA TGTGCCAGCAGCCCGGGGGTGGAGACCCAGTACTTC. It encodes CASSPGVETQYF.

The CDR3 sequence is CAWGLAADTQYF. The CDR3 coding sequence is TGTGCCTGGGGACTAGCGGCAGATACGCAGTATTTT. V gene TRBV30 combines with J gene TRBJ2-3; 10 positions match TRBD2. Per the germline V gene, CDR1 is GTSNPN and CDR2 is SVGIG (reference sequence). V lost 5 bases and J lost 4; bases outside the gene matches: 0. This CDR3 has 12 amino acids.

The rearrangement joins TRBV2 to TRBJ1-6; D ambiguous. The CDR3 extends over 13 amino acids. The germline CDR1 and CDR2 sequences are SNHLY and FYNNEI. V lost 7 bases to trimming and J lost 5 bases, with 9 bases between them. The CDR3 loop is CASNRLDNSPLHF. The CDR3 nucleotides are TGTGCCAGCAATCGTCTGGATAATTCACCCCTCCACTTT.

CDR3 sequence: CASSLYSGGGNEQFF. CDR3 coding DNA: TGCGCCAGCAGCTTATATAGCGGGGGGGGTAATGAGCAGTTCTTC. V is TRBV5-1 and J is TRBJ2-1; TRBD2 matches at 11 bases. The junction had 5 bases not matched to a gene; V was cut back by 2 bases and J by 7 bases. This CDR3 has 15 amino acids. CDR1 and CDR2 from the germline V gene are SGHRS and YFSETQ.

This clone was seen a handful of times. The chain is built from TRBV18 and TRBJ2-2; 8 bases are a match to TRBD1. After removal of 3 bases from V and 4 bases from J, the junction contained 7 bases not matched to a gene. The CDR3 spans 16 residues. Germline values: CDR1 KGHSH, CDR2 LQKENI. The CDR3 DNA is TGTGCCAGCTCACCTACCGGACAGGGAGGCACCGGGGAGCTGTTTTTT. It specifies CASSPTGQGGTGELFF.

This rearrangement joins TRBV7-8 to TRBJ2-1, with D tentatively TRBD1 (6 bases). This CDR3 is built from 16 residues. Trimming left V 4 bases short and J 0 bases short, with 13 bases between. In germline, CDR1 is SGHVS, CDR2 FQNEAQ. CDR3 coding DNA: TGTGCCAGCAGCTGGCAGGGGAGTTACTCCTACAATGAGCAGTTCTTC. This translates into CASSWQGSYSYNEQFF.

The rearrangement links TRBV9 to TRBJ2-6, with a possible D match to TRBD2 (5 bases). The CDR3 has 16 amino acids. CDR1 and CDR2 from the germline V gene are SGDLS and YYNGEE. Trimming shortened V by 3 bases and J by 0 bases, and 10 bases separated the two germline ends. CDR3 region: CASSGKLDSGANVLTF. The CDR3 region has the DNA TGTGCCAGCAGCGGAAAACTAGACTCTGGGGCCAACGTCCTGACTTTC. Looking up the rest from reference TRBV9 and TRBJ2-6 gives the full variable domain: DSGVTQTPKHLITATGQRVTLRCSPRSGDLSVYWYQQSLDQGLQFLIQYYNGEERAKGNILERFSAQQFPDLHSELNLSSLELGDSALYFCASSGKLDSGANVLTFGAGSRLTVL.

This clone was found once. The junction and the germline gene differ at one end; a read error may be behind it. The chain joins TRBV7-9 to TRBJ1-2, with D unresolved. The CDR3 extends over 13 amino acids. Germline CDR1 and CDR2: SEHNR and FQNEAQ (reference sequence). The DNA of the CDR3 is TGTGCCAGCAGCTTAGAGGTGAACTTTGGCTACACCTTC. Residues: CASSLEVNFGYTF.

V is TRBV15 and J is TRBJ1-1, with D hard to call. The CDR3 length is 15 residues. V was shortened by 1 base and J by 0 bases, with 9 bases between the two germline ends. Looked up from germline, CDR1 is LNHNV and CDR2 is YYDKDF (reference sequence). The CDR3 spells CATSRATGMNTEAFF. The CDR3 nucleotides read TGTGCCACCAGCAGAGCGACGGGGATGAACACTGAAGCTTTCTTT.

This clone was recorded once. The chain recombines TRBV25-1 with TRBJ1-4, with 9 bases identical to TRBD1. Germline trimming cut 5 bases from V and 8 bases from J; bases unmatched to any gene: 12. Germline V gene lookup returns CDR1 MGHDK and CDR2 SYGVNS. CDR3 length: 16 residues. The CDR3, as DNA: TGTGCCAGCAGTCAGATCGGGACAGGGAGTGTGGAAAAACTGTTTTTT. As protein: CASSQIGTGSVEKLFF.

The rearrangement links TRBV28 to TRBJ2-1; 11 nucleotides align to TRBD2. Germline-derived CDR1 and CDR2 are MDHEN and SYDVKM. Germline trimming cut 6 bases from V and 7 bases from J; bases unmatched to any gene: 2. The CDR3 consists of 13 residues. CDR3 sequence reads: CASRLAGGNEQFF. CDR3 nucleotide sequence: TGTGCCAGCAGGCTAGCGGGAGGTAATGAGCAGTTCTTC.

The V and J genes are TRBV15 and TRBJ2-3; possible D gene TRBD2, 6 bases. This CDR3 contains 15 residues. The V end lost 4 bases, the J end lost 2 bases, and 13 bases lay between the germline ends. CDR1 and CDR2 (germline): LNHNV, YYDKDF (reference sequence). Here the CDR3 reads CATSIVGGHTDTQYF. Here the CDR3 DNA reads TGTGCCACCAGCATAGTCGGGGGTCACACAGATACGCAGTATTTT.

V and J are TRBV7-2 and TRBJ2-7; D may match TRBD1 or TRBD2 (6 bases each). This CDR3 is 14 amino acids long. Germline V lookup: CDR1 SGHTA, CDR2 FQGNSA. Trimming took 8 bases from V and 5 from J, leaving 19 bases between them. For the CDR3, the DNA is TGTGCCAGCTCCCCTAGAGGGGGGTTGCACGAGCAGTACTTC. It is translated as CASSPRGGLHEQYF.